What follows describes a single TCR beta chain. Per the germline V gene, CDR1 is SGHRS and CDR2 is YFSETQ. V trimming: 6 bases; J trimming: 6 bases; junction bases outside the gene matches: 18. This CDR3 comprises 17 residues. The data were obtained in a study of blood T cell repertoires in COVID-19. Turning to the study itself: Both acute and convalescent COVID-19 samples were obtained from the United States, Italy and Spain. T cells, B-cell-depleted T cells, or PBMCs provided the cDNA or gDNA that served as material.

Original data processing: Using reference gene primer amplification, nucleated cell counts were estimated. Assay used: immunoSEQ multiplex PCR; TCRdb lists only in-frame clones, some missing. V and J calls and clone size come straight from that table; D and trimming were deduced from the DNA. The top ten clones hold 25% to 30% of a sample with some 78,000 clones, 70% to 90% of them seen once. The sample comprised peripheral blood. The clonotype was recovered from a middle-aged man with active or convalescent COVID-19. The rearrangement joins TRBV5-1 to TRBJ2-3; 8 bases map to TRBD2. The CDR3 is CASTSRSGGPSSDTQYF. CDR3 bases: TGCGCCAGCACCTCTCGGAGCGGGGGCCCTAGTTCTGATACGCAGTATTTT.